The 16 T cell receptor beta chains listed next were all sequenced from one sample in a study of blood T cell repertoires in COVID-19. Clones were sequenced by immunoSEQ multiplex PCR, and TCRdb holds only the in-frame ones, with some missing. This table has about 220,000 clones, 80% appearing once. The sample taken for sequencing was peripheral blood. Every receptor here comes from a human donor in a cohort sampled during active COVID-19.

The chain has TRBV6-6 and TRBJ2-1; TRBD1 might be the D (6 bases). The germline V gene encodes CDR1 MNHNY and CDR2 SVGAGI (reference sequence). V shed 5 bases and J shed 0 bases, with 11 bases lying between them. CDR3 length: 15 residues. CDR3 protein: CASSPTGSSYNEQFF. Written as DNA, the CDR3 is TGTGCCAGCAGTCCAACAGGGAGCTCCTACAATGAGCAGTTCTTC.

DNA for the CDR3: TGTGCCACCAGTGAAACGAACCGGAATCAGCCCCAGCATTTT. Translated: CATSETNRNQPQHF. The chain employs TRBV24-1 and TRBJ1-5; D uncertain. V lost 4 bases and J lost 4, with 10 bases in between. The CDR3 has 14 residues. Germline CDR1 reads KGHDR; CDR2 reads SFDVKD.

Only a few counts were recorded for this clone. The gene calls are TRBV2 and TRBJ2-1, with TRBD1 as a possible D gene (6 bases). The germline V and J ends were trimmed by 4 bases and 7 bases, with 11 bases remaining between them. CDR3 length equals 13 residues. Germline values: CDR1 SNHLY, CDR2 FYNNEI. CDR3 nucleotide sequence: TGTGCCAGCAGTGCCGACAGGTATAATGAGCAGTTCTTC. Protein sequence: CASSADRYNEQFF.

V usage is TRBV2 and J usage is TRBJ1-2, with a tentative D call TRBD1 (6 bases). V dropped 6 bases and J dropped 8 bases, with 22 bases sitting between them. The CDR3 consists of 15 residues. Per germline, CDR1 SNHLY and CDR2 FYNNEI. CDR3 sequence: CASSLQGSRSFGYTF. Here the CDR3 DNA reads TGTGCCAGCAGCCTACAGGGATCCCGATCGTTCGGCTACACCTTC.

This chain joins TRBV6-5 and TRBJ1-6; D may be TRBD1 (5 bases). The V gene lost 10 bases and the J gene lost 7 bases, with 17 bases spanning the gap. The CDR3 extends over 14 amino acids. The germline V gene encodes CDR1 MNHEY and CDR2 SVGAGI. This chain's CDR3 is CATSDGGGNSPLHF. The DNA for the CDR3 is TGTGCCACCTCAGACGGGGGAGGAAATTCACCCCTCCACTTT.

This clone was seen once. This chain links TRBV29-1 with TRBJ1-2; D call uncertain. The CDR3 is made up of 9 amino acids. CDR1 SQVTM and CDR2 ANQGSEA come from the germline V gene. Deletions cut 5 bases from V and 6 bases from J, with 4 bases between. The CDR3 here is CSVSDGYTF. Here the CDR3 DNA reads TGCAGCGTTTCCGATGGCTACACCTTC.

This clone showed up many times. The V gene is TRBV28, the J gene TRBJ2-4, with 11 bases identical to TRBD2. The germline V gene encodes CDR1 MDHEN and CDR2 SYDVKM. V gave up 4 bases and J gave up 7 bases; unmatched junction bases: 12. The CDR3 loop spans 17 amino acids. The CDR3 DNA sequence: TGTGCCAGCAGTTCTATGACTAGCGGGGCCCTGACGAACATTCAGTACTTC. Translated: CASSSMTSGALTNIQYF.

The V gene is TRBV3-1 (or the pseudogene TRBV3-2), the J gene TRBJ2-5; 12 nucleotides match TRBD2. V was pared by 8 bases and J by 6 bases, with 10 bases of the junction left unmatched. Looked up from germline, CDR1 is LGHDT and CDR2 is YNNKEL (reference sequence). The CDR3 loop spans 15 amino acids. CDR3 coding DNA: TGTGCCAGCGAAGCCCCTAGCGGGGGGGCGAAGACCCAGTACTTC. It translates to CASEAPSGGAKTQYF.

The chain recombines TRBV14 with TRBJ1-2; TRBD1 matches 8 bases. The CDR3 loop spans 20 amino acids. V was clipped by 2 bases and J by 4 bases; unmatched bases: 21. From germline, CDR1 is SGHDN and CDR2 FVKESK. The CDR3 reads CASSQSLYRGKRGFGYGYTF. CDR3 in DNA: TGTGCCAGCAGCCAATCGCTCTACAGGGGGAAAAGGGGTTTCGGCTATGGCTACACCTTC.

This clone was observed once. The chain couples TRBV11-1 to TRBJ2-7, with D tentatively TRBD1 (5 bases). The CDR3 contains 14 residues. V lost 2 bases to trimming and J lost 5 bases, with 13 bases between them. Germline V gives CDR1 SGHAT, CDR2 FQDESV (reference sequence). The CDR3 reads CASSLIGRVDEQYF. As DNA, the CDR3 is TGTGCCAGCAGCTTAATTGGCAGGGTAGACGAGCAGTACTTC. The complete variable domain, with remaining parts taken from reference TRBV11-1 and TRBJ2-7, reads EAEVAQSPRYKITEKSQAVAFWCDPISGHATLYWYRQILGQGPELLVQFQDESVVDDSQLPKDRFSAERLKGVDSTLKIQPAELGDSAMYLCASSLIGRVDEQYFGPGTRLTVT.

The sample holds a few counts of this clone. V usage is TRBV6-6 and J usage is TRBJ1-3; TRBD1 might be the D (6 bases). With 6 bases removed from V and 7 bases from J, the gap between germline ends came to 16 bases. The CDR3 is 14 residues long. In germline, CDR1 is MNHNY, CDR2 SVGAGI (reference sequence). CDR3 sequence reads: CASSSTRGGNTIYF. The CDR3 DNA reads TGTGCCAGCAGCAGTACCAGAGGGGGTAACACCATATATTTT.

V is TRBV6-5 and J is TRBJ2-4; TRBD2 aligns across 7 bases. This CDR3 is built from 15 residues. Germline V gene sequence: CDR1 MNHEY, CDR2 SVGAGI. Trimming removed 4 bases from V and 1 base from J; junction bases left unmatched: 4. CDR3 sequence reads: CASSFSGRAKNIQYF. CDR3 in DNA: TGTGCCAGCAGTTTTTCCGGGAGGGCCAAAAACATTCAGTACTTC.

The chain is built from TRBV6-5 and TRBJ1-2, with no clear D. Germline V gene sequence: CDR1 MNHEY, CDR2 SVGAGI. Trimming took off 3 bases at V and 5 bases at J, with 10 bases between the two ends. The CDR3 runs 13 residues. For the CDR3, the DNA is TGTGCCAGCAGTTATCAAAGGGAGTATGGCTACACCTTC. Amino acid sequence: CASSYQREYGYTF.

This sequence joins TRBV7-2 and TRBJ1-5; the match to TRBD1 covers 11 bases. V lost 5 bases and J lost 7; bases outside the gene matches: 10. CDR1 is SGHTA, CDR2 FQGNSA, per germline. CDR3 length: 16 residues. The CDR3 region is CASSQDGQGAGQPQHF. As DNA, the CDR3 is TGTGCCAGCAGCCAAGACGGACAGGGGGCTGGGCAGCCCCAGCATTTT.

This clone was detected only a few times. CDR3 amino acids: CSGHTGTGLTEAFF. CDR3 sequence (DNA): TGCAGCGGACATACCGGGACAGGGTTAACTGAAGCTTTCTTT. V is TRBV29-1 and J is TRBJ1-1; 9 bases fit TRBD1. The V gene end was trimmed by 7 bases and the J gene end by 5 bases; junction bases not matched to a gene: 11. Per germline, CDR1 SQVTM and CDR2 ANQGSEA. CDR3 length: 14 amino acids.

The chain joins TRBV30 to TRBJ1-6; 7 nucleotides match TRBD1. After removal of 1 base from V and 4 bases from J, the junction contained 1 base not matched to a gene. The CDR3 is made up of 14 amino acids. The germline CDR1 and CDR2 sequences are GTSNPN and SVGIG (reference sequence). The CDR3 region has the DNA TGTGCCTGGAGTGGACAGGGATATAATTCACCCCTCCACTTT. It translates to CAWSGQGYNSPLHF.